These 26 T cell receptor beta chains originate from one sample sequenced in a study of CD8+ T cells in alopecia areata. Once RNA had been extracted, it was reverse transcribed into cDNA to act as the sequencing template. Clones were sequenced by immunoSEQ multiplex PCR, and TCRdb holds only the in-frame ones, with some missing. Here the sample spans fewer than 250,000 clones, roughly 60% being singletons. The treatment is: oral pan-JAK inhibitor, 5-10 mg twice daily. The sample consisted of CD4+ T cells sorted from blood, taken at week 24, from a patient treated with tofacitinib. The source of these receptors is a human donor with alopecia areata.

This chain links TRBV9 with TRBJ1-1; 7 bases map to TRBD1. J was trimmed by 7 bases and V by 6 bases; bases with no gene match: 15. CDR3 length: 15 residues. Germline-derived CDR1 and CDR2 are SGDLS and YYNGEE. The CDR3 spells CASTKGDSRAIEAFF. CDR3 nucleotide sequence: TGTGCCAGCACCAAGGGGGACAGTAGGGCTATTGAAGCTTTCTTT.

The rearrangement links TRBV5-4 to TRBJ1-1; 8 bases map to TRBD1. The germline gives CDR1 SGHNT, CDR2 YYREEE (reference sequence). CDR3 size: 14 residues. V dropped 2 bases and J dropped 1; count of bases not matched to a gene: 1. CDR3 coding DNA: TGTGCCAGCAGCTTAGACAGGGGGAACACTGAAGCTTTCTTT. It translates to CASSLDRGNTEAFF.

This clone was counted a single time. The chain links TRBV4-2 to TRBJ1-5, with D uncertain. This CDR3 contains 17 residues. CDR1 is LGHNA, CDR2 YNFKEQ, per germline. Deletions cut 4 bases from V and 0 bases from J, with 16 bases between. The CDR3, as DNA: TGTGCCAGCAGCCTGGTCCATGGGCCGTATAGCAATCAGCCCCAGCATTTT. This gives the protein CASSLVHGPYSNQPQHF.

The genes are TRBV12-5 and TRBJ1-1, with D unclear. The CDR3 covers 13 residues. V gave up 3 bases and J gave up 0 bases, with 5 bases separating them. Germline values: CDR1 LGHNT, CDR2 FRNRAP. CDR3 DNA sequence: TGTGCTAGTGGTTTACAGATGAACACTGAAGCTTTCTTT. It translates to CASGLQMNTEAFF.

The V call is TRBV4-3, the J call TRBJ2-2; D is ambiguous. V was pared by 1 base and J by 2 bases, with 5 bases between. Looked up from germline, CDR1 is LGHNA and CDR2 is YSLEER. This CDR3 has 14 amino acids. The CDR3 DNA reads TGCGCCAGCAGCCAAGGTCTTAACACCGGGGAGCTGTTTTTT. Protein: CASSQGLNTGELFF.

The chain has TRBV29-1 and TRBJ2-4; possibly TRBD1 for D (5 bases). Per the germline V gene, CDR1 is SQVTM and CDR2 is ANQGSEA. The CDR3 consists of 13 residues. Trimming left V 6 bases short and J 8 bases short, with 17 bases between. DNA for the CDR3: TGCAGCGTCGCCGATCAGGGTATGGACATTCAGTACTTC. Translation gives CSVADQGMDIQYF.

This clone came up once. The CDR3 region has the DNA TGCGCCAGCAGCCTGACGGGGGACATGGAGACCCAGTACTTC. Protein sequence: CASSLTGDMETQYF. The chain combines TRBV5-1 with TRBJ2-5; D assignment may be TRBD1 or TRBD2 (6 bases each). Between the trimmed V and J ends, which lost 4 bases and 5 bases, there was a span of 15 bases. CDR1 and CDR2 (germline): SGHRS, YFSETQ. The CDR3 runs 14 residues.

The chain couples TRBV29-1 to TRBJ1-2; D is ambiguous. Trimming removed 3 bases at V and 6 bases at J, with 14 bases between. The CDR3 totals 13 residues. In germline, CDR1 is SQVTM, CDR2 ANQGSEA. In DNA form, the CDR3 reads TGCAGCGTTGAGGGTTATGGAGGAAATGGCTACACCTTC. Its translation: CSVEGYGGNGYTF.

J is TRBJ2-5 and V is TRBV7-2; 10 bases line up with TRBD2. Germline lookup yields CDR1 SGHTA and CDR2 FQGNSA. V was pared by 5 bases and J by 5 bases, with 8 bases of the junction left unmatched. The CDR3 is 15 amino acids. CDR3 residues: CASSLSGGASETQYF. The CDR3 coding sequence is TGTGCCAGCAGCCTCAGCGGGGGGGCCTCGGAGACCCAGTACTTC.

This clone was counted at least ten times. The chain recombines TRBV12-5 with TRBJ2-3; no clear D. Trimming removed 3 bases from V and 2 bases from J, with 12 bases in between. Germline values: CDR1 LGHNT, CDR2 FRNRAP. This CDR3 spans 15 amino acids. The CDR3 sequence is CASGLALSFTDTQYF. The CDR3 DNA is TGTGCTAGTGGTTTAGCGCTTTCCTTCACAGATACGCAGTATTTT.

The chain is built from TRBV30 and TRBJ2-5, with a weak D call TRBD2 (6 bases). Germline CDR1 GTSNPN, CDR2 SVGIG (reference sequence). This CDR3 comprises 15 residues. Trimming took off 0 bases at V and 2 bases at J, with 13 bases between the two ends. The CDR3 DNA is TGTGCCTGGAGTGTACCCGGGGGACTGCAAGAGACCCAGTACTTC. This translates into CAWSVPGGLQETQYF.

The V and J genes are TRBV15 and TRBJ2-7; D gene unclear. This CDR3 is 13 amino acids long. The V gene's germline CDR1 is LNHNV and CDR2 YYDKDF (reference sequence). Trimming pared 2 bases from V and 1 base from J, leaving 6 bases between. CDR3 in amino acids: CATSRIQSYEQYF. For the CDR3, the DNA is TGTGCCACCAGCAGAATCCAGTCCTACGAGCAGTACTTC.

The CDR3 region has the DNA TGCGCCAGCAGCCAGAGGGGACAGGGAGTATATAATTCACCCCTCCACTTT. Translated: CASSQRGQGVYNSPLHF. This chain joins TRBV4-3 and TRBJ1-6, with 9 bases matching TRBD1. Germline CDR1 and CDR2: LGHNA and YSLEER. Unmatched junction bases numbered 7, after V lost 3 bases and J lost 4 bases. CDR3 length: 17 residues.

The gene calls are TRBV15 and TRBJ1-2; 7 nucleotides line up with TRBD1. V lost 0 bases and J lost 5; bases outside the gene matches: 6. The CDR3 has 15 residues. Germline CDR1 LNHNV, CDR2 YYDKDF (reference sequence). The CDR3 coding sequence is TGTGCCACCAGCAGAGAACGGGAGGGACAGTATGGCTACACCTTC. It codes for CATSREREGQYGYTF.

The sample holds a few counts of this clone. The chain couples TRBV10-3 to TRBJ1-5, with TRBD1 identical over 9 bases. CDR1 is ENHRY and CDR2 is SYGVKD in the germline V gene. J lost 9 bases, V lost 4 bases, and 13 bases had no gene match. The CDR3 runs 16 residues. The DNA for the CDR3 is TGTGCCATCAGTGGGGTCCCCGGGACAGGGACGGCGCCCCAGCATTTT. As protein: CAISGVPGTGTAPQHF.

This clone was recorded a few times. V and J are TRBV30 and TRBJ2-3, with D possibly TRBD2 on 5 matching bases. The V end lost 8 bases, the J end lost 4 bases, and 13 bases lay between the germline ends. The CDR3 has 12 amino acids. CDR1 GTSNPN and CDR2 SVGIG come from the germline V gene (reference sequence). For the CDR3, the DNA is TGTGCCCGGGCCCGGGGAGCAGATACGCAGTATTTT. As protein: CARARGADTQYF.

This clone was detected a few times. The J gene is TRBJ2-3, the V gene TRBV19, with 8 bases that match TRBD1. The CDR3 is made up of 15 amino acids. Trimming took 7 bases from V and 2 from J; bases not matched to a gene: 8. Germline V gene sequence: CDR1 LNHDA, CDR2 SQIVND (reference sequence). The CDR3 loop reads CASIARTGITDTQYF. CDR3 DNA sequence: TGTGCCAGTATTGCCCGGACAGGGATCACAGATACGCAGTATTTT.

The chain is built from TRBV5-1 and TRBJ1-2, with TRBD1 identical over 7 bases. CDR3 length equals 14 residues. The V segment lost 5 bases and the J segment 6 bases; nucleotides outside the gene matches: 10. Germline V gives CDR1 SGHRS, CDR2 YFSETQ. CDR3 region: CASRLTGRVHGYTF. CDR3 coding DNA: TGCGCCAGCAGGTTGACAGGGAGGGTTCATGGCTACACCTTC.

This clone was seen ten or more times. CDR3: CASSSRGGIRTQYF. DNA for the CDR3: TGTGCCAGCAGTTCCCGCGGGGGGATACGGACCCAGTACTTC. The chain links TRBV27 to TRBJ2-5, with 8 bases fitting TRBD2. The CDR3 has 14 residues. The V and J ends lost 4 bases and 7 bases, in that order; junction bases with no gene match: 8. The germline V gene has CDR1 MNHEY and CDR2 SMNVEV (reference sequence).

Here the CDR3 DNA reads TGTGCCTGGAGTAAACAGGGGAGGTCAGATACGCAGTATTTT. It codes for CAWSKQGRSDTQYF. The rearrangement links TRBV30 to TRBJ2-3, with a weak D call TRBD1 (7 bases). Between the trimmed V and J ends, which lost 2 bases and 4 bases, there was a span of 13 bases. CDR1 is GTSNPN and CDR2 is SVGIG in the germline V gene (reference sequence). This CDR3 spans 14 amino acids.

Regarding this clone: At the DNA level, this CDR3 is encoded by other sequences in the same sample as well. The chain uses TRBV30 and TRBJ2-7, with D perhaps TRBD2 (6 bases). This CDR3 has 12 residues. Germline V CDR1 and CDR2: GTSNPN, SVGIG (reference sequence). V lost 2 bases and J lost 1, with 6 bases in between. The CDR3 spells CAWSRGSYEQYF. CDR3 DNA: TGTGCCTGGAGTCGGGGGTCCTACGAGCAGTACTTC.

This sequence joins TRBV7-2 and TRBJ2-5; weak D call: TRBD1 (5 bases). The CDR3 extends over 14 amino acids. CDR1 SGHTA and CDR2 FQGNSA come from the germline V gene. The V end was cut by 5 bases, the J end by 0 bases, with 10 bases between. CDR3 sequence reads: CASSVQGYQETQYF. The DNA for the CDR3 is TGTGCCAGCAGCGTGCAGGGTTACCAAGAGACCCAGTACTTC.

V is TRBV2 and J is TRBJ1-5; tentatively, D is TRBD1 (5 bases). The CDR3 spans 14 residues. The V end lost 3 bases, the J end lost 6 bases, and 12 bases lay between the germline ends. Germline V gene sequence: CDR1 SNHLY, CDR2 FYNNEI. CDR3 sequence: CASSEGRVGQPQHF. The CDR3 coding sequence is TGTGCCAGCAGTGAGGGCAGGGTGGGTCAGCCCCAGCATTTT. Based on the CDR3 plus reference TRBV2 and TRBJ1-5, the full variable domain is EPEVTQTPSHQVTQMGQEVILRCVPISNHLYFYWYRQILGQKVEFLVSFYNNEISEKSEIFDDQFSVERPDGSNFTLKIRSTKLEDSAMYFCASSEGRVGQPQHFGDGTRLSIL.

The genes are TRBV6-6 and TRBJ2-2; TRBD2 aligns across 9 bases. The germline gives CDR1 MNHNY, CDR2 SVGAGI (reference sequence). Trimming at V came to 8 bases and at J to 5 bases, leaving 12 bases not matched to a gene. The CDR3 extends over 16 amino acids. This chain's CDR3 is CASQSVRGGGTGELFF. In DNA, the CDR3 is TGTGCCAGCCAGTCTGTGCGGGGGGGCGGAACCGGGGAGCTGTTTTTT.

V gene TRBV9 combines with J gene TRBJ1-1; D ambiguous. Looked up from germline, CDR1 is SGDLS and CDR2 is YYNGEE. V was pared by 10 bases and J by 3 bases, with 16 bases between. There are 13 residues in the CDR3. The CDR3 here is CAGSRGDDTEAFF. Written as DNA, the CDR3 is TGTGCCGGAAGCAGAGGCGACGACACTGAAGCTTTCTTT.

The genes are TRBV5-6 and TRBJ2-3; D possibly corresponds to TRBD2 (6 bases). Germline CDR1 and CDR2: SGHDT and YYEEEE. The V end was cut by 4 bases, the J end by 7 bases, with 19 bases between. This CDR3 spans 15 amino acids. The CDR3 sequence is CASSMGLSPRNTQYF. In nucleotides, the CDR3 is TGTGCCAGCAGCATGGGACTCTCCCCCCGTAATACGCAGTATTTT.